This T cell receptor beta chain emerged from a study of shared clonotypes between healthy human individuals. Assay: immunoSEQ multiplex PCR; the TCRdb copy retains only in-frame clones and omits some. The sample holds over 400,000 clones, roughly 95% seen once. Notes on this clone: Its antigen is currently unknown.

The donors were adults (healthy and HIV-negative) with no recent acute infections or vaccinations. CDR1 SNHLY and CDR2 FYNNEI come from the germline V gene. The CDR3 has 13 residues. V lost 6 bases and J lost 3, with 11 bases in between. General study results and limits: Sequencing of the sorted subsets was shown by rarefaction to be incomplete despite large depth. Memory subsets generally showed lower estimated richness than naive subsets.

This TCR derives from a woman in her 30s in good health. The specimen sequenced was naive CD4+ T cells sorted from blood. Subset noted: CD45RA+ positively selected. The chain recombines TRBV2 with TRBJ2-5, with D maybe TRBD1 (6 bases). The CDR3 loop reads CASSDGTKETQYF. The CDR3 DNA reads TGTGCCAGCAGCGACGGGACAAAAGAGACCCAGTACTTC.